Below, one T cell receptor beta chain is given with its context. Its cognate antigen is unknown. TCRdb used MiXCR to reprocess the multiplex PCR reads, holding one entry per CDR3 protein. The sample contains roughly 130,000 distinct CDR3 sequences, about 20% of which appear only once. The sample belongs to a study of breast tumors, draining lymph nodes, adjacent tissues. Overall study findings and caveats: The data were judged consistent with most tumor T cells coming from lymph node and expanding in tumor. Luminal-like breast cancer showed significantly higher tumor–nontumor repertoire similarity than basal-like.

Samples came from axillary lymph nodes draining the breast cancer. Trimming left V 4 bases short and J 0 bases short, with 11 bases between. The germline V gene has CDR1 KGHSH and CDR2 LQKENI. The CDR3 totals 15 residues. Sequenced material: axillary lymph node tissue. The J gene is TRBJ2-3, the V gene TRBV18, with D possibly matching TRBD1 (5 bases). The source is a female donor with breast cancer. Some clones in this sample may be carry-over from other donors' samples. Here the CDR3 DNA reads TGTGCCAGCTCACAAAGGACAAGTAGCACAGATACGCAGTATTTT. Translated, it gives CASSQRTSSTDTQYF. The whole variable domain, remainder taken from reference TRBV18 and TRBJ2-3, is NAGVMQNPRHLVRRRGQEARLRCSPMKGHSHVYWYRQLPEEGLKFMVYLQKENIIDESGMPKERFSAEFPKEGPSILRIQQVVRGDSAAYFCASSQRTSSTDTQYFGPGTRLTVL.